Here is one T cell receptor beta chain with its context. Its antigen remains unknown. This entry is derived from a study of T cell responses to AZD1222 COVID-19 vaccine. Study-level results: Nearly half of the spike-specific TCRs reportedly recognize variant regions that carry no mutations.

The germline gives CDR1 MNHEY, CDR2 SMNVEV (reference sequence). The V gene end was trimmed by 6 bases and the J gene end by 4 bases; junction bases not matched to a gene: 2. The CDR3 covers 12 residues. The assay was immunoSEQ multiplex PCR, and TCRdb's table has in-frame clones only and misses some. The sample gives over 150,000 clones, 80% to 90% of which show up once; roughly 6% is in the top ten. The sample here was peripheral blood, taken on day 0 of AZD1222 vaccination. The receptor's source is an adult in good health. The V gene is TRBV27, the J gene TRBJ1-1, with 7 bases matching TRBD1. The DNA of the CDR3 is TGTGCCAGCAGGACAGGGAGCACTGAAGCTTTCTTT. It codes for CASRTGSTEAFF.